The T cell receptor beta chain described here comes from a study of cytomegalovirus exposure and HLA in healthy donors. Primers included in the PCR were 60 Vbeta and 13 Jbeta primers. The method was immunoSEQ multiplex PCR; TCRdb's version includes in-frame clones alone and lacks a portion of them. Found here are 100,000 to 150,000 clones, around four fifths of them singletons; the top ten hold 1.5%. Study-level results: Among immune exposure information, only CMV serostatus was available. Reports described diagnosis of cytomegalovirus status by the classifier as highly specific and sensitive.

The ends lost 6 bases at V and 3 bases at J; junction bases unmatched: 5. The germline CDR1 and CDR2 sequences are SGHVS and FNYEAQ. The CDR3 is 16 residues long. Concerning this clone itself: Its specificity is not known.

What was sequenced was PBMCs. This TCR was recovered from a man aged 40-50 years in good health and CMV-seronegative. This chain links TRBV7-6 with TRBJ2-3; TRBD2 agrees at 14 bases. The CDR3 nucleotides read TGTGCCAGCAGTCGACTAGCGGGAGGGCCGACAGATACGCAGTATTTT. Encoded protein: CASSRLAGGPTDTQYF.